The clone carrying this T cell receptor beta chain came up once. Here immunoSEQ multiplex PCR was the method, and the copy in TCRdb shows in-frame clones only, minus some. Among approximately 260,000 clones listed, 70% to 90% were seen once. V gave up 0 bases and J gave up 0 bases, with 5 bases separating them. From germline, CDR1 is LGHNA and CDR2 YSLEER. The CDR3 loop spans 15 amino acids. These data belong to a study of blood T cell repertoires in COVID-19. This sequence originates from a woman in her thirties or forties with acute COVID-19. V and J are TRBV4-3 and TRBJ1-4; D remains ambiguous. What was sequenced was PBMCs or T cells enriched from blood (not recorded which). CDR3 amino acids: CASSQDPATNEKLFF. The CDR3 nucleotides are TGCGCCAGCAGCCAAGATCCCGCAACTAATGAAAAACTGTTTTTT.